The rows below give T cell receptor beta chains drawn from one sample of a study of blood T cell repertoires in COVID-19. The table came from immunoSEQ multiplex PCR; TCRdb's copy has only in-frame clones and leaves some out. Of tens of thousands of clones listed, 90% are singletons. Sequencing was carried out using peripheral blood. The receptors here all came from a man in his sixties with active COVID-19. Both conserved end residues are part of each CDR3. The order of the fields is D gene, J gene, clone size, V gene, CDR3 DNA, CDR3 protein. D genes are given only for firm matches. A clone size is listed for some rows: how often the clone was seen (once, few, many), or a class if it is expanded.

>NA|TRBJ2-5|NA|TRBV6-2/TRBV6-3
TGTGCCAGCACTTATTCCCTCGGCCGGGTGCTCCAAGAGACCCAGTACTTC
CASTYSLGRVLQETQYF
>TRBD2|TRBJ2-5|once|TRBV6-5
TGTGCCAGCACCCCTAGCGGGCAAGAGACCCAGTACTTC
CASTPSGQETQYF
>NA|TRBJ2-1|NA|TRBV5-1
TGCGCCAGCAGCAGGGAAAGGTCTCGGACTTACAATGAGCAGTTCTTC
CASSRERSRTYNEQFF
>TRBD2|TRBJ2-3|NA|TRBV2
TGTGCCAGCAGTGAATTATGGCTAGCGGGGGGGCCGGGGACAGATACGCAGTATTTT
CASSELWLAGGPGTDTQYF
>NA|TRBJ2-2|NA|TRBV24-1
TGTGCCACCAGTGAGCAGATCCCTCGGGCCGGGGAGCTGTTTTTT
CATSEQIPRAGELFF
>NA|TRBJ2-7|once|TRBV2
TGTGCCAGCAGTGCACTTGCCTACGAGCAGTACTTC
CASSALAYEQYF
>NA|TRBJ1-1|NA|TRBV5-5
TGTGCCAGCAGCTGGGGCCCCGCTAACACTGAAGCTTTCTTT
CASSWGPANTEAFF
>NA|TRBJ2-5|NA|TRBV5-1
TGCGCCAGCAACGCGCCCGGGGGTGGGGAGACCCAGTACTTC
CASNAPGGGETQYF
>TRBD1|TRBJ1-3|NA|TRBV18
TGTGCCAGCTCACCCCGGGACAGGGTCTCTGGAAACACCATATATTTT
CASSPRDRVSGNTIYF
>NA|TRBJ1-2|NA|TRBV5-4
TGTGCCACCACGACGGGGGGCTATAACTATGGCTACACCTTC
CATTTGGYNYGYTF
>NA|TRBJ1-2|NA|TRBV4-1
TGCGCCAGCAGCCAACAGGGAGGGCCCTTGGGCACCTTC
CASSQQGGPLGTF
>NA|TRBJ1-2|NA|TRBV12-3/TRBV12-4
TGTGCCAGCACCCTCTCCCGGTTCTATGGCTACACCTTC
CASTLSRFYGYTF
>TRBD1|TRBJ1-2|NA|TRBV5-1
TGCGCCAGCAGCCTTCTAGCCGGGACAGACTCTAACTATGGCTACACCTTC
CASSLLAGTDSNYGYTF
>TRBD2|TRBJ2-3|NA|TRBV27
TGTGCCAGCAGTTATACTAGCGGGGGCACAGATACGCAGTATTTT
CASSYTSGGTDTQYF
>TRBD1|TRBJ2-7|NA|TRBV23-1
TGCGCCAGCAAAAGTTGCCGGGACAGGCACTACGAGCAGTACTTC
CASKSCRDRHYEQYF
>TRBD2|TRBJ2-2|once|TRBV5-1
TGCGCCAGCAGCCTGACTAGCGGTAACACCGGGGAGCTGTTTTTT
CASSLTSGNTGELFF
>TRBD1|TRBJ1-5|NA|TRBV28
TGTGCCAGCAGTTTGGAGGGGGCGGGCACCCCCCTGGCCCAGCATTTT
CASSLEGAGTPLAQHF
>NA|TRBJ1-1|NA|TRBV11-3
TGTGCCAGCAGCAGAGTCACAGGGAACACTGAAGCTTTCTTT
CASSRVTGNTEAFF
>TRBD2|TRBJ2-1|NA|TRBV7-9
TGTGCCAGCAGCTTAACTAGCGGGATCAATGAGCAGTTCTTC
CASSLTSGINEQFF
>NA|TRBJ2-1|NA|TRBV11-2
TGTGCCAGCAGCTTAGACAGGGCCTCCTACAATGAGCAGTTCTTC
CASSLDRASYNEQFF
>NA|TRBJ2-3|NA|TRBV10-3
TGTGCCATCAACCCCAGCGGGTCTAGCACAGATACGCAGTATTTT
CAINPSGSSTDTQYF
>NA|TRBJ2-2|NA|TRBV15
TGTGCCACCAGCAGAGATTGGTCTAGCGTGAACACCGGGGAGCTGTTTTTT
CATSRDWSSVNTGELFF
>TRBD1|TRBJ1-3|NA|TRBV9
TGTGCCAGCGGACGGGACAGTGGCGGAAACACCATATATTTT
CASGRDSGGNTIYF
>TRBD2|TRBJ2-1|once|TRBV7-9
TGTGCCAGCAGCACAAGAGTTCCCGGGACTAGCGGGGGGGCCCATAGCTACAATGAGCAGTTCTTC
CASSTRVPGTSGGAHSYNEQFF
>TRBD1|TRBJ2-7|once|TRBV5-1
TGCGCCAGCAGCCTATGGACAGGGGGTGAGCAGTACTTC
CASSLWTGGEQYF
>TRBD1|TRBJ1-2|NA|TRBV7-2
TGTGCCAGCAGCTTTAGGGGGCTGGAGGGCTACACCTTC
CASSFRGLEGYTF
>TRBD1|TRBJ1-6|NA|TRBV6-6
TGTGCCAGCAGTTACCCGGGACAGGGAAGCTCACCCCTCCACTTT
CASSYPGQGSSPLHF
>NA|TRBJ2-1|NA|TRBV5-4
TGTGCCAGCAGCTTGGGGCAGGGGTCCTACAATGAGCAGTTCTTC
CASSLGQGSYNEQFF
>NA|TRBJ1-5|NA|TRBV5-6
TGTGCCAGCAGCAGGGGGTACAATCAGCCCCAGCATTTT
CASSRGYNQPQHF
>TRBD2|TRBJ2-1|NA|TRBV5-1
TGCGCCAGCAGCCATAGCGGGGGCTCTTACAATGAGCAGTTCTTC
CASSHSGGSYNEQFF
>NA|TRBJ1-1|once|TRBV9
TGTGCCAGCAGCGTTGACAGGTCGAACACTGAAGCTTTCTTT
CASSVDRSNTEAFF
>NA|TRBJ1-2|NA|TRBV10-3
TGTGCCATCAGTGAGTCGTTGGCAGGGGAGTATGGCTACACCTTC
CAISESLAGEYGYTF
>NA|TRBJ2-1|NA|TRBV5-4
TGTGCCAGCACCGTAAAAACAGGGAGCTCCTACAATGAGCAGTTCTTC
CASTVKTGSSYNEQFF
>NA|TRBJ2-7|NA|TRBV6-5
TGTGCCACCTACCAGACTCCTCTGGAGCAGTACTTC
CATYQTPLEQYF
>TRBD2|TRBJ2-5|NA|TRBV13
TGTGCCAGCAGCCAAAATGTGGGGAGCGGGGGGGAGACCCAGTACTTC
CASSQNVGSGGETQYF
>NA|TRBJ2-2|NA|TRBV24-1
TGTGCCACCAGTGATCCCGGGACACGGAACACCGGGGAGCTGTTTTTT
CATSDPGTRNTGELFF
>NA|TRBJ1-5|NA|TRBV19
TGTGCCAGTAGTCCGACAGGAGGCAATCAGCCCCAGCATTTT
CASSPTGGNQPQHF
>TRBD1|TRBJ1-2|NA|TRBV6-5
TGTGCCAGCACCCCGGACAGGGGAAAGGGCTACACCTTC
CASTPDRGKGYTF
>NA|TRBJ2-2|NA|TRBV6-2/TRBV6-3
TGTGCCAGCAGTTACTCGAGAGGGTCCGGGGAGCTGTTTTTT
CASSYSRGSGELFF
>TRBD1|TRBJ2-7|NA|TRBV30
TGTGCCTGGAGTGTAGGTTTGCGGACAGGGAACTACGAGCAGTACTTC
CAWSVGLRTGNYEQYF
>NA|TRBJ1-4|NA|TRBV15
TGTGCCACCAGCAGATTCAGGGGTGAGAATGAAAAACTGTTTTTT
CATSRFRGENEKLFF
>NA|TRBJ1-2|NA|TRBV6-5
TGTGCCAGCAGTTTACAGGGTAGTTTGAATAATGGCTACACCTTC
CASSLQGSLNNGYTF
>NA|TRBJ1-2|NA|TRBV20-1
TGCAGTGCTAGAGTCAGGGATGGCTACACCTTC
CSARVRDGYTF
>NA|TRBJ1-5|NA|TRBV25-1
TGTGCCAGCAGTGAATCGGACAGCCCCAATCAGCCCCAGCATTTT
CASSESDSPNQPQHF